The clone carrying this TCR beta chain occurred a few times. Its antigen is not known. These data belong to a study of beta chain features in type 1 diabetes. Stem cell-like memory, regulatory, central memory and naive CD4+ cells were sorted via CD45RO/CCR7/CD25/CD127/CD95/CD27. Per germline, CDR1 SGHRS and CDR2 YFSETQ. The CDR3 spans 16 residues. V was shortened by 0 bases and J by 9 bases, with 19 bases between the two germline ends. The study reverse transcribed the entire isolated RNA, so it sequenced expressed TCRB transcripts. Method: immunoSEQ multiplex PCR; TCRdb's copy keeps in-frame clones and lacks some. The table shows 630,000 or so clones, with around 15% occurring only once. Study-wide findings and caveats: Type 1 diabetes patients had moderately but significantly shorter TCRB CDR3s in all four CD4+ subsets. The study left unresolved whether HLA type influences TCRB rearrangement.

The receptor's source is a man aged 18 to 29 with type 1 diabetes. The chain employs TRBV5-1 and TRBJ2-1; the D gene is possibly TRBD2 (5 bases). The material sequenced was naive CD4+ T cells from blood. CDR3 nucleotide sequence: TGCGCCAGCAGCTTGGCCTTGGCTAGCCCGGTCCCTGAGCAGTTCTTC. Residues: CASSLALASPVPEQFF.